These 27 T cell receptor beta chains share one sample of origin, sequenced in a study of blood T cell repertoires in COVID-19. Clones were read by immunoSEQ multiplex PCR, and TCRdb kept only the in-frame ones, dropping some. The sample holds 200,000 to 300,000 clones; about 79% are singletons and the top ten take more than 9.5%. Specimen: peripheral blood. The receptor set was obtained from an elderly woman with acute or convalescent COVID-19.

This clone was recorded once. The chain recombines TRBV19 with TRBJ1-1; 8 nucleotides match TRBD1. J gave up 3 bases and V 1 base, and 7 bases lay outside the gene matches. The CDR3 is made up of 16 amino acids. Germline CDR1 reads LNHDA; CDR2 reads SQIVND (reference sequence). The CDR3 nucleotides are TGTGCCAGTAGTATAGCTCCAGGGGGCGCGTACACTGAAGCTTTCTTT. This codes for CASSIAPGGAYTEAFF.

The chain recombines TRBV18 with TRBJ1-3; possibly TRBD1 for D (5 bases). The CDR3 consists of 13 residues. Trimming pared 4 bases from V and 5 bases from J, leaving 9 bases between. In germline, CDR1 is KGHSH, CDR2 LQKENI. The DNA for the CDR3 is TGTGCCAGCTCACAACAGGACCGAAACACCATATATTTT. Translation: CASSQQDRNTIYF.

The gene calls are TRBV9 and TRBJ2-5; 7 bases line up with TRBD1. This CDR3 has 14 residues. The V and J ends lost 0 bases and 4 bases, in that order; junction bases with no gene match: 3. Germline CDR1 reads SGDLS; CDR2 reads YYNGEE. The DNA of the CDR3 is TGTGCCAGCAGCGTAGTTCCAGGGGGAGAGACCCAGTACTTC. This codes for CASSVVPGGETQYF.

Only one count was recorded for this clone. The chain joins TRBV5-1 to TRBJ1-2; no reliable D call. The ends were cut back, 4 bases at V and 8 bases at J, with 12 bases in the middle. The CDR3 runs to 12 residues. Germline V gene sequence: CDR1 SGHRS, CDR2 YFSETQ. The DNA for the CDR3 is TGCGCCAGCAGCCTGGGGATGGAGGGCTACACCTTC. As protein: CASSLGMEGYTF.

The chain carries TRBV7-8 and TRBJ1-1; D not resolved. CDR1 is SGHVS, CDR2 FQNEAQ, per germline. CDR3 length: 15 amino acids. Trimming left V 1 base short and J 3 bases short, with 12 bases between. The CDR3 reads CASSLGVGIYTEAFF. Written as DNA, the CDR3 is TGTGCCAGCAGCTTAGGGGTCGGGATATACACTGAAGCTTTCTTT.

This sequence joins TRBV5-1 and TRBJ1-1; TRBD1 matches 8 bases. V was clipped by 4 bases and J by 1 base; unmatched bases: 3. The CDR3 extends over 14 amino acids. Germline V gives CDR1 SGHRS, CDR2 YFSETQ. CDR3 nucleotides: TGCGCCAGCAGCCCAGGGGGCCGGAACACTGAAGCTTTCTTT. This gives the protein CASSPGGRNTEAFF.

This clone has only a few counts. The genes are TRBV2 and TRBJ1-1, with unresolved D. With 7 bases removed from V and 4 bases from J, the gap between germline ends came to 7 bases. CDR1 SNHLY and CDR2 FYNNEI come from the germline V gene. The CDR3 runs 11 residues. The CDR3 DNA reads TGTGCCAGCAAGGGAGGCACTGAAGCTTTCTTT. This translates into CASKGGTEAFF.

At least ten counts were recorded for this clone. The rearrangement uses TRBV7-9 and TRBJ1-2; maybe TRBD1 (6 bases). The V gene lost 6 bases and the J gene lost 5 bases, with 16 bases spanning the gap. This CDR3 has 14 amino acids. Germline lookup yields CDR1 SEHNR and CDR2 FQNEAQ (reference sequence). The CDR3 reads CASSSPGRGYGYTF. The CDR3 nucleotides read TGTGCCAGCAGTTCCCCGGGGAGGGGGTATGGCTACACCTTC.

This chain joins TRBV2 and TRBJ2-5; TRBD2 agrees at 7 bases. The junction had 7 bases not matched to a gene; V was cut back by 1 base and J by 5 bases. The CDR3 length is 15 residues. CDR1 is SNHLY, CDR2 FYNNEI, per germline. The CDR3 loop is CASSEDRSREETQYF. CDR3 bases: TGTGCCAGCAGTGAAGATCGGTCGCGGGAGGAGACCCAGTACTTC. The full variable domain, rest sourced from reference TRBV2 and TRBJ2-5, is EPEVTQTPSHQVTQMGQEVILRCVPISNHLYFYWYRQILGQKVEFLVSFYNNEISEKSEIFDDQFSVERPDGSNFTLKIRSTKLEDSAMYFCASSEDRSREETQYFGPGTRLLVL.

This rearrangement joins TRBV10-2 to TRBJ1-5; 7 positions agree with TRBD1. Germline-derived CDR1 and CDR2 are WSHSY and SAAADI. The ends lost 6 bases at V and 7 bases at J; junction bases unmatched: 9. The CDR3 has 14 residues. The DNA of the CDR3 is TGCGCCAGCAGCCCAGGGGGACGGAGGCAGCCCCAGCATTTT. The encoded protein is CASSPGGRRQPQHF.

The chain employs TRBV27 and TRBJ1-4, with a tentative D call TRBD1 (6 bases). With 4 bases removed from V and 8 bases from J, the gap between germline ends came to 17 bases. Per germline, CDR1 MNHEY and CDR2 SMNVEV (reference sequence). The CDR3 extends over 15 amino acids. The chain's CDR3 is CASSSLGGPSEKLFF. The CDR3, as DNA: TGTGCCAGCAGTTCCCTGGGGGGGCCCAGCGAAAAACTGTTTTTT. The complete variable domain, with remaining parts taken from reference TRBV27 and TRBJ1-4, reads EAQVTQNPRYLITVTGKKLTVTCSQNMNHEYMSWYRQDPGLGLRQIYYSMNVEVTDKGDVPEGYKVSRKEKRNFPLILESPSPNQTSLYFCASSSLGGPSEKLFFGSGTQLSVL.

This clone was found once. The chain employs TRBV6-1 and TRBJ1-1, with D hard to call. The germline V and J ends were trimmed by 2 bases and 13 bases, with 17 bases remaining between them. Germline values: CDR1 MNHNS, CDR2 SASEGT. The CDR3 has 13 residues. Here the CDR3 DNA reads TGTGCCAGCAGTGAATTCCCCGCCAGGTTGATTTTCTTT. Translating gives CASSEFPARLIFF.

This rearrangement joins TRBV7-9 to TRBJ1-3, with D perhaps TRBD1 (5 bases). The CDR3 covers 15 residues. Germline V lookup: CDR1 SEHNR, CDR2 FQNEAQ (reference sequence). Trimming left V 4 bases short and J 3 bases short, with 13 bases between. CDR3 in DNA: TGTGCCAGCAGCTCACGGGACTCCCTTGGAAACACCATATATTTT. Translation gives CASSSRDSLGNTIYF.

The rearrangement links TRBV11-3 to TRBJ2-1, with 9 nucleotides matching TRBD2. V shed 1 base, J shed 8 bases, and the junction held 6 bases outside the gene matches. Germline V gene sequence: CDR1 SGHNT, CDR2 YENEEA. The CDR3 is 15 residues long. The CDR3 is CASSLGRGGRDEQFF. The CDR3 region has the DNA TGTGCCAGCAGCTTAGGGCGGGGGGGCCGCGATGAGCAGTTCTTC. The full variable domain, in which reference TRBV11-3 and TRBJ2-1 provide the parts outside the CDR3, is EAGVVQSPRYKIIEKKQPVAFWCNPISGHNTLYWYLQNLGQGPELLIRYENEEAVDDSQLPKDRFSAERLKGVDSTLKIQPAELGDSAVYLCASSLGRGGRDEQFFGPGTRLTVL.

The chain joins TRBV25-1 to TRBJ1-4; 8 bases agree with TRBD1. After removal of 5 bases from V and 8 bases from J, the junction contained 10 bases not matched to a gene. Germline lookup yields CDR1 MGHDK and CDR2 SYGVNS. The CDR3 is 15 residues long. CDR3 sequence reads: CASSHRQGLGEKLFF. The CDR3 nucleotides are TGTGCCAGCAGTCACAGACAGGGGCTTGGGGAAAAACTGTTTTTT.

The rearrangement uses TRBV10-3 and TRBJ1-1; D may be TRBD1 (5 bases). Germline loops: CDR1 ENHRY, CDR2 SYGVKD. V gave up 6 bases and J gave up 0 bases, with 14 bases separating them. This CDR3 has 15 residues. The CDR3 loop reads CAIRVDRLMNTEAFF. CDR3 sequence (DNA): TGTGCCATCAGAGTCGACAGACTCATGAACACTGAAGCTTTCTTT.

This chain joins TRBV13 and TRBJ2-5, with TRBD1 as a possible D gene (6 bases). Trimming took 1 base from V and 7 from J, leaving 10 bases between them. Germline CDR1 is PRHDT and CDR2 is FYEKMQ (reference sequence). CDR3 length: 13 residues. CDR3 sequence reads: CASSLDRAVTQYF. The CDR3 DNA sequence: TGTGCCAGCAGCTTAGACAGGGCGGTGACCCAGTACTTC.

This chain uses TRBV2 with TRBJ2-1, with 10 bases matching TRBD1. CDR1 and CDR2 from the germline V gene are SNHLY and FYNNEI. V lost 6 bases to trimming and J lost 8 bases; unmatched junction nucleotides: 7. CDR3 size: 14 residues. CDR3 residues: CASSRQGAGDEQFF. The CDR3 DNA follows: TGTGCCAGCAGCCGACAGGGGGCAGGTGATGAGCAGTTCTTC. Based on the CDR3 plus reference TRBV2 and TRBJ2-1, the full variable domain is EPEVTQTPSHQVTQMGQEVILRCVPISNHLYFYWYRQILGQKVEFLVSFYNNEISEKSEIFDDQFSVERPDGSNFTLKIRSTKLEDSAMYFCASSRQGAGDEQFFGPGTRLTVL.

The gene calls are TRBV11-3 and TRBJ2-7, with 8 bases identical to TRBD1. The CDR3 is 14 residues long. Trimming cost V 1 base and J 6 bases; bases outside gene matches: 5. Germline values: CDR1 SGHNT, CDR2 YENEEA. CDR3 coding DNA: TGTGCCAGCAGCTTAGGGGACAGGCCGACCGAGCAGTACTTC. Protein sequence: CASSLGDRPTEQYF.

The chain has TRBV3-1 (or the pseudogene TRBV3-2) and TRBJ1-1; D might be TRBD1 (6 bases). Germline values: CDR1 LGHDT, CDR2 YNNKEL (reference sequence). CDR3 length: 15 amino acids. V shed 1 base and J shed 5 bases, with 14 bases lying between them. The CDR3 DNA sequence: TGTGCCAGCAGCCAAGGAAGGGCTCAGGGGACTGAAGCTTTCTTT. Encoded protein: CASSQGRAQGTEAFF.

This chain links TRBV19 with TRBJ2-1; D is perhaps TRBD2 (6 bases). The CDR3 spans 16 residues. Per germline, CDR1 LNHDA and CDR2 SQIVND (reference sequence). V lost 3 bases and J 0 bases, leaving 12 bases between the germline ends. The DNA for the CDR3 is TGTGCCAGTAGTATGGAGGGGTCTAGCTCCTACAATGAGCAGTTCTTC. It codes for CASSMEGSSSYNEQFF.

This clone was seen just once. This CDR3 reads CASSEAWDRLSGNTIYF. The CDR3 bases are TGTGCCAGCAGTGAAGCTTGGGACAGACTCTCTGGAAACACCATATATTTT. The V gene is TRBV6-1, the J gene TRBJ1-3, with 7 nucleotides matching TRBD1. The junction had 5 bases not matched to a gene; V was cut back by 0 bases and J by 0 bases. This CDR3 is 17 amino acids long. The germline gives CDR1 MNHNS, CDR2 SASEGT.

CDR3 nucleotide sequence: TGTGCCAGCAGTTTGGCCCCTCGCGGCCCCTACGAGCAGTACTTC. Protein sequence: CASSLAPRGPYEQYF. The chain joins TRBV27 to TRBJ2-7; D unclear. CDR1 is MNHEY and CDR2 is SMNVEV in the germline V gene (reference sequence). Trimming stripped 3 bases from V and 2 bases from J, with 14 bases between. The CDR3 contains 15 residues.

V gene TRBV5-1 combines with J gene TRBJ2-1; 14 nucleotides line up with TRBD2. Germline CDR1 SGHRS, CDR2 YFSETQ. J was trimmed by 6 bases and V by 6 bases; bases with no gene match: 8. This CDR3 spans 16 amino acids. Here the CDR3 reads CASNGLAGGPPNEQFF. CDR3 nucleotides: TGCGCCAGCAACGGACTAGCGGGGGGCCCCCCCAATGAGCAGTTCTTC.

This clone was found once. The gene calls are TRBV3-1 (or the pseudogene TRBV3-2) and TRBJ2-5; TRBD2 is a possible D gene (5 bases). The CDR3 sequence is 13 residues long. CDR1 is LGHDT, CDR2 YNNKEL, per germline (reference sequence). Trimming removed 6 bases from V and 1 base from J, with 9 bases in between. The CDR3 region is CASSSGVQETQYF. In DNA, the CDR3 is TGTGCCAGCAGTTCCGGGGTCCAAGAGACCCAGTACTTC.

CDR3 DNA: TGTGCCAGCAGTGTACAGGGAGTGTCGATTTTCACCATATATTTT. This sequence encodes CASSVQGVSIFTIYF. This chain connects TRBV28 to TRBJ1-3; D possibly corresponds to TRBD1 (6 bases). The CDR3 extends over 15 amino acids. V was trimmed by 5 bases and J by 9 bases, leaving 20 bases between them. The germline gives CDR1 MDHEN, CDR2 SYDVKM.

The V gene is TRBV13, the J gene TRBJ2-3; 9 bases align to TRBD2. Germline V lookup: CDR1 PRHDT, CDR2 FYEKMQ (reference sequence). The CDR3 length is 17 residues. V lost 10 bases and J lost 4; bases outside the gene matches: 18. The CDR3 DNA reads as TGTGCCACTTCCGCGGGTAGCGGGGGTGCTGCCGCAGATACGCAGTATTTT. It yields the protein CATSAGSGGAAADTQYF.